The rows below give T cell receptor beta chains drawn from one sample of a study of T-cell reconstitution after alpha-beta-depleted transplantation in children. One entry per CDR3 protein results from TCRdb running MiXCR on the PCR reads. The repertoire consists of 200,000 to 250,000 distinct CDR3 sequences, with about 12% occurring once and the leading ten covering about 2.4%. Sequencing used PBMCs from the stem cell graft donor, obtained from the stem cell graft. These receptors all stem from a human donor who donated a stem cell graft to a child with acute lymphoblastic leukemia. The CDR3 runs from the conserved cysteine through the conserved F or W. D genes are given only for firm matches. For some rows the clone size is stated as once, few or many, or as a class when expanded; others skip it.

d_gene: .
j_gene: TRBJ1-5
abundance: .
len: 15
v_gene: TRBV20-1
CDR3aa: CSARASDSRNQPQHF
CDR3nt: TGCAGTGCTAGAGCCTCGGACAGCCGTAATCAGCCCCAGCATTTT

d_gene: TRBD1
j_gene: TRBJ1-5
abundance: many
len: 12
v_gene: TRBV20-1
CDR3aa: CSADRGYQPQHF
CDR3nt: TGCAGTGCCGACAGGGGTTATCAGCCCCAGCATTTT

d_gene: .
j_gene: TRBJ2-7
abundance: many
len: 10
v_gene: TRBV20-1
CDR3aa: CSAPEAWSYF
CDR3nt: TGCAGTGCCCCGGAGGCATGGTCGTACTTC

d_gene: .
j_gene: TRBJ2-1
abundance: many
len: 14
v_gene: TRBV27
CDR3aa: CASSLRASYNEQFF
CDR3nt: TGTGCCAGCAGTTTGAGGGCGTCCTACAATGAGCAGTTCTTC

d_gene: .
j_gene: TRBJ2-3
abundance: few
len: 15
v_gene: TRBV18
CDR3aa: CASSPPHNPTDTQYF
CDR3nt: TGTGCCAGCTCACCACCCCACAATCCCACAGATACGCAGTATTTT

d_gene: .
j_gene: TRBJ1-1
abundance: many
len: 13
v_gene: TRBV5-1
CDR3aa: CASSSDLFTGAFF
CDR3nt: TGCGCCAGCAGCTCCGACCTATTCACGGGAGCTTTCTTT

d_gene: TRBD2
j_gene: TRBJ2-1
abundance: many
len: 15
v_gene: TRBV5-1
CDR3aa: CASATSAASYNEQFF
CDR3nt: TGCGCCAGCGCTACTAGCGCCGCCTCCTACAATGAGCAGTTCTTC

d_gene: .
j_gene: TRBJ2-7
abundance: few
len: 14
v_gene: TRBV12-3/TRBV12-4
CDR3aa: CASTATGRVNEQYF
CDR3nt: TGTGCCAGCACCGCGACAGGGAGGGTGAACGAGCAGTACTTC

d_gene: TRBD1
j_gene: TRBJ1-5
abundance: few
len: 17
v_gene: TRBV12-3/TRBV12-4
CDR3aa: CASSHRDRGPGNQPQHF
CDR3nt: TGTGCCAGCAGTCACCGGGACAGGGGGCCCGGCAATCAGCCCCAGCATTTT

d_gene: .
j_gene: TRBJ1-1
abundance: many
len: 11
v_gene: TRBV29-1
CDR3aa: CSVVLNTEAFF
CDR3nt: TGCAGCGTTGTTCTGAACACTGAAGCTTTCTTT

d_gene: .
j_gene: TRBJ1-1
abundance: many
len: 16
v_gene: TRBV4-2
CDR3aa: CASSQNPVGRDTEAFF
CDR3nt: TGTGCCAGCAGCCAGAATCCGGTGGGGCGAGACACTGAAGCTTTCTTT

d_gene: .
j_gene: TRBJ2-3
abundance: .
len: 15
v_gene: TRBV7-9
CDR3aa: CASSLELSFTDTQYF
CDR3nt: TGTGCCAGCAGCTTAGAACTTTCCTTCACAGATACGCAGTATTTT

d_gene: TRBD2
j_gene: TRBJ2-7
abundance: few
len: 13
v_gene: TRBV29-1
CDR3aa: CSVLGGSSYEQYF
CDR3nt: TGCAGCGTTCTGGGGGGGAGCTCCTACGAGCAGTACTTC

d_gene: .
j_gene: TRBJ2-2
abundance: many
len: 17
v_gene: TRBV2
CDR3aa: CASSPGGGLSTTGELFF
CDR3nt: TGTGCCAGCAGTCCCGGTGGGGGTTTGTCGACCACCGGGGAGCTGTTTTTT

d_gene: .
j_gene: TRBJ2-3
abundance: many
len: 12
v_gene: TRBV15
CDR3aa: CATSTSTDTQYF
CDR3nt: TGTGCCACCAGCACCAGCACAGATACGCAGTATTTT

d_gene: TRBD1
j_gene: TRBJ2-7
abundance: many
len: 15
v_gene: TRBV12-3/TRBV12-4
CDR3aa: CASSSDREHPYEQYF
CDR3nt: TGTGCCAGCAGTTCAGACAGGGAACATCCCTACGAGCAGTACTTC

d_gene: .
j_gene: TRBJ2-7
abundance: many
len: 14
v_gene: TRBV4-3
CDR3aa: CASSHQTGTYEQYF
CDR3nt: TGCGCCAGCAGCCACCAAACAGGGACCTACGAGCAGTACTTC

d_gene: .
j_gene: TRBJ2-7
abundance: many
len: 14
v_gene: TRBV12-3/TRBV12-4
CDR3aa: CASSIGVSSYEQYF
CDR3nt: TGTGCCAGCAGCATCGGGGTTAGCTCCTACGAGCAGTACTTC

d_gene: TRBD1
j_gene: TRBJ2-3
abundance: few
len: 13
v_gene: TRBV30
CDR3aa: CAWSGGGPDTQYF
CDR3nt: TGTGCCTGGAGTGGAGGGGGCCCAGATACGCAGTATTTT

d_gene: .
j_gene: TRBJ1-1
abundance: many
len: 14
v_gene: TRBV7-8
CDR3aa: CASSLGGVHGEAFF
CDR3nt: TGTGCCAGCAGCTTAGGTGGGGTCCACGGGGAAGCTTTCTTT

d_gene: .
j_gene: TRBJ2-1
abundance: many
len: 12
v_gene: TRBV29-1
CDR3aa: CSVVRAYNEQFF
CDR3nt: TGCAGCGTTGTACGAGCTTACAATGAGCAGTTCTTC

d_gene: TRBD2
j_gene: TRBJ2-7
abundance: few
len: 15
v_gene: TRBV13
CDR3aa: CASSPRLAGTYEQYF
CDR3nt: TGTGCCAGCAGCCCACGACTAGCAGGGACCTACGAGCAGTACTTC

d_gene: TRBD1
j_gene: TRBJ1-2
abundance: many
len: 15
v_gene: TRBV7-2
CDR3aa: CASSINRGANYGYTF
CDR3nt: TGTGCCAGCAGCATTAACAGGGGGGCTAACTATGGCTACACCTTC

d_gene: .
j_gene: TRBJ1-6
abundance: many
len: 13
v_gene: TRBV12-3/TRBV12-4
CDR3aa: CASSLRGVSPLHF
CDR3nt: TGTGCCAGCAGTTTAAGGGGGGTCTCACCCCTCCACTTT

d_gene: TRBD1
j_gene: TRBJ1-1
abundance: many
len: 15
v_gene: TRBV3-1
CDR3aa: CASSPRSGGGTEAFF
CDR3nt: TGTGCCAGCAGCCCCCGGTCAGGGGGCGGAACTGAAGCTTTCTTT

d_gene: .
j_gene: TRBJ2-5
abundance: many
len: 15
v_gene: TRBV9
CDR3aa: CASSALAGAQETQYF
CDR3nt: TGTGCCAGCAGCGCACTCGCGGGGGCTCAAGAGACCCAGTACTTC

d_gene: TRBD1
j_gene: TRBJ2-6
abundance: few
len: 17
v_gene: TRBV20-1
CDR3aa: CSARLQGAHSGANVLTF
CDR3nt: TGCAGTGCTAGACTACAGGGGGCACACTCTGGGGCCAACGTCCTGACTTTC

d_gene: .
j_gene: TRBJ1-5
abundance: many
len: 15
v_gene: TRBV27
CDR3aa: CASGGGVGSDQPQHF
CDR3nt: TGTGCCAGCGGCGGCGGGGTAGGCTCGGATCAGCCCCAGCATTTT

d_gene: .
j_gene: TRBJ1-1
abundance: many
len: 12
v_gene: TRBV5-1
CDR3aa: CASSRANTEAFF
CDR3nt: TGCGCCAGCAGCCGGGCGAACACTGAAGCTTTCTTT

d_gene: .
j_gene: TRBJ1-1
abundance: .
len: 16
v_gene: TRBV20-1
CDR3aa: CCARRRPPPRNTEAFF
CDR3nt: TGCTGTGCCCGCCGGCGCCCTCCACCCCGGAACACTGAAGCTTTCTTT